This T cell receptor (beta chain) came from a study of regulatory T cells in long-lasting Graves disease. Time point described: newly diagnosed GD, antithyroid drugs for less than 3 months. Preparation of the TCR library used RNA extracted from PBMCs. The V segment lost 6 bases and the J segment 6 bases; nucleotides outside the gene matches: 4. The CDR3 covers 15 residues. Per germline, CDR1 MNHEY and CDR2 SMNVEV (reference sequence). Arm-PCR of CDR3 regions with iRepertoire HTBI primers generated TCR beta libraries. Each CDR3 protein is one row after TCRdb ran MiXCR on the multiplex PCR reads. The sample consists of 680,000 or so distinct CDR3 sequences, 16% of them appearing once. This clonotype was seen ten or more times. The same data also contributed to another study, on T cells in Graves' hyperthyroidism and ophthalmopathy. That source notes: Exclusion criteria comprised uncontrolled infection, other autoimmune disease, pregnancy or lactation.

Sequenced here: peripheral blood mononuclear cells (PBMCs), sampled at new diagnosis, from a patient treated with antithyroid drugs. The rearrangement joins TRBV27 to TRBJ1-6; 11 positions match TRBD1. The receptor's source is a woman aged 30 to 39 with Graves disease. In DNA, the CDR3 is TGTGCCAGCAGAGCCGGGACAGGGGGTAATTCACCCCTCCACTTT. Protein product: CASRAGTGGNSPLHF.